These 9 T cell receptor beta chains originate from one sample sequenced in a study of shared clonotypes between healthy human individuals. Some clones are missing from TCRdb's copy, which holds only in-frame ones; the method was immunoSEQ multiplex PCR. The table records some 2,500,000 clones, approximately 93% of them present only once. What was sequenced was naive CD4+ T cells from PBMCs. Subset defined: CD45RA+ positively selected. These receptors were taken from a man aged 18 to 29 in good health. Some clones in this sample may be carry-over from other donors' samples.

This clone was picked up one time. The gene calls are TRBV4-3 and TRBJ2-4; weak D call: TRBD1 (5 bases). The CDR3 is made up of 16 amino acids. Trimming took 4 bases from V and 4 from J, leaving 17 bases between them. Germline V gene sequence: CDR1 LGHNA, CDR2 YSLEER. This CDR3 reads CASSPDGRQLKNIQYF. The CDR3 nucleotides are TGCGCCAGCAGCCCCGACGGCCGACAGCTTAAAAACATTCAGTACTTC.

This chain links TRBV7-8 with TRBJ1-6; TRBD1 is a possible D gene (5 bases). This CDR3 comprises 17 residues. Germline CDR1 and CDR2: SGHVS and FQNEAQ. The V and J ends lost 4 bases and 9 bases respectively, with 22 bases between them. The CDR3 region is CASSSPPGGIMGSPLHF. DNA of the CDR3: TGTGCCAGCAGCTCCCCCCCTGGGGGGATAATGGGTTCACCCCTCCACTTT.

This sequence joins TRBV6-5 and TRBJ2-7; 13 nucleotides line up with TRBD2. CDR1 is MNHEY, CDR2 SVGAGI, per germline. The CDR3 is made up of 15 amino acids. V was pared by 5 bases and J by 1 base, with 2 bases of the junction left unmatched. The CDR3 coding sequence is TGTGCCAGCAGTCAACTAGCGGGAGGGTCCTACGAGCAGTACTTC. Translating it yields CASSQLAGGSYEQYF.

The CDR3 sequence is CASLGTLNTEAFF. In DNA, the CDR3 is TGTGCCAGTTTAGGGACCCTGAACACTGAAGCTTTCTTT. The chain carries TRBV28 and TRBJ1-1, with D possibly TRBD1 on 5 matching bases. V was cut by 9 bases and J by 0 bases, with 11 bases left in between. Germline CDR1 is MDHEN and CDR2 is SYDVKM. The CDR3 loop spans 13 amino acids.

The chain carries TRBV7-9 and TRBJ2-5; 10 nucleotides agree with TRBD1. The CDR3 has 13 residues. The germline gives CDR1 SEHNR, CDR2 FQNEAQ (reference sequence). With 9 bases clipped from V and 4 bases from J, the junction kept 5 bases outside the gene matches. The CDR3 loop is CASAGTGVETQYF. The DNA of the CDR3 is TGTGCCAGTGCCGGGACAGGGGTAGAGACCCAGTACTTC.

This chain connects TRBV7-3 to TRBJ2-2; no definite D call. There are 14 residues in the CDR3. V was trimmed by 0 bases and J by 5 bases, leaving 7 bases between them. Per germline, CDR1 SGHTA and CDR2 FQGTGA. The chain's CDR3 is CASSLTFGTGELFF. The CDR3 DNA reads TGTGCCAGCAGCTTAACGTTTGGAACCGGGGAGCTGTTTTTT. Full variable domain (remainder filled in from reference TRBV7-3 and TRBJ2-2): GAGVSQTPSNKVTEKGKYVELRCDPISGHTALYWYRQSLGQGPEFLIYFQGTGAADDSGLPNDRFFAVRPEGSVSTLKIQRTERGDSAVYLCASSLTFGTGELFFGEGSRLTVL.

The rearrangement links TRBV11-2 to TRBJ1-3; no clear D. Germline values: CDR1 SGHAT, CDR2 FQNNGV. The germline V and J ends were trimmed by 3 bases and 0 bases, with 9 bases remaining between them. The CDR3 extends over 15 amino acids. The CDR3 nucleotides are TGTGCCAGCAGCTTTGTTCGGGGCTCTGGAAACACCATATATTTT. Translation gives CASSFVRGSGNTIYF.

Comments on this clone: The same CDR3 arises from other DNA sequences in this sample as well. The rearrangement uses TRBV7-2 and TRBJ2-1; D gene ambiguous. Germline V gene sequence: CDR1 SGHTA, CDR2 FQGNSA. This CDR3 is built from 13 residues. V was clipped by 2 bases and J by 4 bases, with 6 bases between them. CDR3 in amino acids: CASSLIPYNEQFF. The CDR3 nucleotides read TGTGCCAGCAGCTTAATACCATACAATGAGCAGTTCTTC. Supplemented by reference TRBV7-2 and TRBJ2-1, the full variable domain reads GAGVSQSPSNKVTEKGKDVELRCDPISGHTALYWYRQSLGQGLEFLIYFQGNSAPDKSGLPSDRFSAERTGGSVSTLTIQRTQQEDSAVYLCASSLIPYNEQFFGPGTRLTVL.

The CDR3: CASSPGITSQETQYF. CDR3 in DNA: TGTGCCAGCAGTCCTGGGATAACCTCCCAAGAGACCCAGTACTTC. The chain combines TRBV27 with TRBJ2-5; D uncertain. V gave up 5 bases and J gave up 1 base, with 14 bases separating them. This CDR3 spans 15 amino acids. In germline, CDR1 is MNHEY, CDR2 SMNVEV (reference sequence).